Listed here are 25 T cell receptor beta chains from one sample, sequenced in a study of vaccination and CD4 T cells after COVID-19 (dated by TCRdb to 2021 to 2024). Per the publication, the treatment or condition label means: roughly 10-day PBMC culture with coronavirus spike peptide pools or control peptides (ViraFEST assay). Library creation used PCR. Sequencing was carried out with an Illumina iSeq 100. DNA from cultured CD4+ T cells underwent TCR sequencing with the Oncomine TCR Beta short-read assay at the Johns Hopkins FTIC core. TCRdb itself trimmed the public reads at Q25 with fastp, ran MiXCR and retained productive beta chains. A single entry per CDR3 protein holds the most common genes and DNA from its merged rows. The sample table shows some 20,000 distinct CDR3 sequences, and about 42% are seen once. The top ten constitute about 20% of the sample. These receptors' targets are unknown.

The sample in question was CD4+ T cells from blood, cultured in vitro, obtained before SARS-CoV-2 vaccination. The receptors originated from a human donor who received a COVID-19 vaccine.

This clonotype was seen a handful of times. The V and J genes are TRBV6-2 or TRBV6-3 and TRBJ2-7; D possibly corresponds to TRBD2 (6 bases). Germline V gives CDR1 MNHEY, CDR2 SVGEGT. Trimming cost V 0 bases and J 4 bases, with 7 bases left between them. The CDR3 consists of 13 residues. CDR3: CASSYSDYYEQYF. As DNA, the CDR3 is TGTGCCAGCAGTTACTCGGACTATTACGAGCAGTACTTC.

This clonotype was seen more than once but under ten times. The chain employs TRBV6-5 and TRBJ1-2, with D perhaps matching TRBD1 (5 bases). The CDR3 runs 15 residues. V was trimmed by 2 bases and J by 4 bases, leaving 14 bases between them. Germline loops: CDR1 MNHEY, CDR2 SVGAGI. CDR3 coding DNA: TGTGCCAGCAGTTACCGGGAGGGGACGATCTATGGCTACACCTTC. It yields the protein CASSYREGTIYGYTF.

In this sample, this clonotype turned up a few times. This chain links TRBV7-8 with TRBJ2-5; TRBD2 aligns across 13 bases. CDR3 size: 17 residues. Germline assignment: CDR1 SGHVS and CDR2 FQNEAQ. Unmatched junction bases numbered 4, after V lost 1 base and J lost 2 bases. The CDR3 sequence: CASSLGLAGGLQETQYF. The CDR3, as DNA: TGTGCCAGCAGCTTAGGACTAGCGGGGGGCTTACAAGAGACCCAGTACTTC.

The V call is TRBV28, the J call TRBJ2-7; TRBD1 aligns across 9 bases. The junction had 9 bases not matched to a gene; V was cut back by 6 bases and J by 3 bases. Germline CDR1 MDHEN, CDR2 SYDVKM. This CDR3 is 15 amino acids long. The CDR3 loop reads CASRTTGGANYEQYF. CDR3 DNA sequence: TGTGCCAGCAGGACTACAGGGGGCGCCAACTACGAGCAGTACTTC.

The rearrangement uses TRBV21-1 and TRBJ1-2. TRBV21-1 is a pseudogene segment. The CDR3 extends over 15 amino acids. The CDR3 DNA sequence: TGTGCCAGCTCAGACGACCATTTAGCTAACTATGGCTACACCTTC. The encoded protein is CASSDDHLANYGYTF.

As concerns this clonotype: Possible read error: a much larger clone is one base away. CDR3 protein: CSAKEPGGAKNIQYF. The CDR3 DNA reads as TGCAGTGCTAAAGAACCAGGGGGGGCCAAAAACATTCAGTACTTC. The genes are TRBV20-1 and TRBJ2-4; the D gene is possibly TRBD1 (7 bases). V was clipped by 4 bases and J by 1 base, with 14 bases between them. Germline CDR1 is DFQATT and CDR2 is SNEGSKA (reference sequence). The CDR3 spans 15 residues.

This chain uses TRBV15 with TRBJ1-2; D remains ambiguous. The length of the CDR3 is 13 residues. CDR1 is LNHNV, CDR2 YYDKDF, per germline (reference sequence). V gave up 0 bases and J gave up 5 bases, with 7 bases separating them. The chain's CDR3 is CATSRDITYGYTF. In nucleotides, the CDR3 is TGTGCCACCAGCAGAGATATAACGTATGGCTACACCTTC.

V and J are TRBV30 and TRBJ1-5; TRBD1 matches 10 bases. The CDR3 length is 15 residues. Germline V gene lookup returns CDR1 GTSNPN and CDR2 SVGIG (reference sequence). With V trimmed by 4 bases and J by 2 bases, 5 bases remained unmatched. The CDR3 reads CAWNRDRGRNQPQHF. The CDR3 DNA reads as TGTGCCTGGAACCGGGACAGGGGTCGCAATCAGCCCCAGCATTTT. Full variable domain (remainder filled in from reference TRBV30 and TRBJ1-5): SQTIHQWPATLVQPVGSPLSLECTVEGTSNPNLYWYRQAAGRGLQLLFYSVGIGQISSEVPQNLSASRPQDRQFILSSKKLLLSDSGFYLCAWNRDRGRNQPQHFGDGTRLSIL.

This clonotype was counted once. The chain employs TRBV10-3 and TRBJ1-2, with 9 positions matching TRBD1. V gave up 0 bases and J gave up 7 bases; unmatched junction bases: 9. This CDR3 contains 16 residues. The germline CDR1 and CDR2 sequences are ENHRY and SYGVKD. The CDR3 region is CAISESTRTGERGYTF. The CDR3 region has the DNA TGTGCCATCAGTGAGTCGACACGGACAGGGGAGCGTGGCTACACCTTC.

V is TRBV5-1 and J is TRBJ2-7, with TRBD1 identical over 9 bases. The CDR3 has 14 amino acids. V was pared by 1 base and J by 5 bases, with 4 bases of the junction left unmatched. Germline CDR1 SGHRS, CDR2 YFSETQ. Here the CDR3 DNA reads TGCGCCAGCAGCTTGAAGGACAGGGGTAACGAGCAGTACTTC. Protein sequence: CASSLKDRGNEQYF.

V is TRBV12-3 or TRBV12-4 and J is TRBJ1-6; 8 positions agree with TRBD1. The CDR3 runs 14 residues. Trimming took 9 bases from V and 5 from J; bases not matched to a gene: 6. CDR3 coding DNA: TGTGCCAGTAGAACGACAGGGGATAATTCACCCCTCCACTTT. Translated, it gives CASRTTGDNSPLHF.

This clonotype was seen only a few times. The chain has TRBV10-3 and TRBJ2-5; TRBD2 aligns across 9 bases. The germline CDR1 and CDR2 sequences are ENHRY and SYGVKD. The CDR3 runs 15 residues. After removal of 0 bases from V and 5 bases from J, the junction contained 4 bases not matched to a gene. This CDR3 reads CAISESASGEETQYF. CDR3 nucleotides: TGTGCCATCAGTGAGTCGGCTAGCGGGGAGGAGACCCAGTACTTC.

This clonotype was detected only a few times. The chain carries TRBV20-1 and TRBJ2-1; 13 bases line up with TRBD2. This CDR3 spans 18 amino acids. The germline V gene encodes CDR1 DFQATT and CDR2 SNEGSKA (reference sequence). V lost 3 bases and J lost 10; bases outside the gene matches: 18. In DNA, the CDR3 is TGCAGTGCTAGGACCGGGACTAGCGGGGTCTTATCTGAGGGCGAGCAGTTCTTC. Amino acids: CSARTGTSGVLSEGEQFF.

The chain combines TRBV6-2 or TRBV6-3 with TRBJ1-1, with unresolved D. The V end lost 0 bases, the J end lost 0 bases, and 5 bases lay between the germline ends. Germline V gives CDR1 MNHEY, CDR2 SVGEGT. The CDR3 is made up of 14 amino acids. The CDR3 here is CASSYSSVNTEAFF. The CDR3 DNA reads TGTGCCAGCAGTTACTCGTCGGTGAACACTGAAGCTTTCTTT.

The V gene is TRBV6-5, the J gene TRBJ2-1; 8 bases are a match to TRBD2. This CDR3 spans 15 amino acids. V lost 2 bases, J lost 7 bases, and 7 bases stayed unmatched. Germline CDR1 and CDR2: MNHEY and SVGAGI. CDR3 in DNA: TGTGCCAGCAGTTACCAGGTAGCGGGGCTTAATGAGCAGTTCTTC. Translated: CASSYQVAGLNEQFF.

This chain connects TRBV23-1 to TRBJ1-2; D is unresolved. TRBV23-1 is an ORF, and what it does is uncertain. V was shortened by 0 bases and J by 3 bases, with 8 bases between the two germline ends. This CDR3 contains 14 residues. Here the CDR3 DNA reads TGCGCCAGCAGTCAATCGCTGGAGGACTATGGCTACACCTTC. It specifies CASSQSLEDYGYTF.

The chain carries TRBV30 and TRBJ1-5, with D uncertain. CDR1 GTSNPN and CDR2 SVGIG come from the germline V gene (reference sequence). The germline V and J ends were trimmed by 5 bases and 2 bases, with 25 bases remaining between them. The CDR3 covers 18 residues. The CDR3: CAWSTLYPGGIGNQPQHF. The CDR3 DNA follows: TGTGCCTGGTCGACTCTTTATCCGGGAGGCATAGGCAATCAGCCCCAGCATTTT.

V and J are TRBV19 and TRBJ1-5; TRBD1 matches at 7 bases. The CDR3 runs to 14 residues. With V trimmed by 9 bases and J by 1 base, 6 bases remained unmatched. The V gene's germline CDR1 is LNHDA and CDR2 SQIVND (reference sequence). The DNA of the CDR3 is TGTGCCAGCCAACAGACAGGGAGCAATCAGCCCCAGCATTTT. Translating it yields CASQQTGSNQPQHF.

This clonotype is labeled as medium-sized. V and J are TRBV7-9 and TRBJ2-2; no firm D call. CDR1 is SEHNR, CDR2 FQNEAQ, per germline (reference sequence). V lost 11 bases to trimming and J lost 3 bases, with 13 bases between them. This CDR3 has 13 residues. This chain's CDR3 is CAAWIRYTGELFF. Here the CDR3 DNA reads TGTGCCGCATGGATTAGGTACACCGGGGAGCTGTTTTTT.

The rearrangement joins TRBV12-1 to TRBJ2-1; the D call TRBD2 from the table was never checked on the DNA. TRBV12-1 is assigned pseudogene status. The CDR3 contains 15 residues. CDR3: CASSPGTSGINEQFF. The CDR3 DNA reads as TGTGCCAGCAGCCCTGGGACTAGCGGGATTAATGAGCAGTTCTTC.

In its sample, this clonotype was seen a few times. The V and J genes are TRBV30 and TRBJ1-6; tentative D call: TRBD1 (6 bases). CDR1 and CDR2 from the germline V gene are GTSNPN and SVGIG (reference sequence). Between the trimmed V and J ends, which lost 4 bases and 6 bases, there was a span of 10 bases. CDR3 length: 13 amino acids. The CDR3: CAWTGQSNSPLHF. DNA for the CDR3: TGTGCCTGGACCGGACAGAGTAATTCACCCCTCCACTTT.

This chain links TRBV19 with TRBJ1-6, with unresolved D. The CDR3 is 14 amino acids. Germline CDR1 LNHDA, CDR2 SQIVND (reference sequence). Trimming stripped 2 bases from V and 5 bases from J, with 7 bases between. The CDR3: CASSIRADNSPLHF. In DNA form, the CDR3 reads TGTGCCAGTAGTATACGGGCAGATAATTCACCCCTCCACTTT.

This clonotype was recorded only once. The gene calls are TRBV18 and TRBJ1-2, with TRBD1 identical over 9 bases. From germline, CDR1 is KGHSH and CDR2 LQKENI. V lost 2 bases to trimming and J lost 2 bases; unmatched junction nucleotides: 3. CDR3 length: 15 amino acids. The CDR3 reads CASSPIGTGNYGYTF. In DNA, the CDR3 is TGTGCCAGCTCACCAATAGGGACAGGGAACTATGGCTACACCTTC.

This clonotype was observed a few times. The CDR3 nucleotides are TGTGCCAGCAGCTTGTCGGTGGGCCCCCATGAAAAACTGTTTTTT. It specifies CASSLSVGPHEKLFF. The chain carries TRBV7-9 and TRBJ1-4; D remains unclear. V was cut by 3 bases and J by 6 bases, with 14 bases left in between. The CDR3 extends over 15 amino acids. Germline V lookup: CDR1 SEHNR, CDR2 FQNEAQ (reference sequence).

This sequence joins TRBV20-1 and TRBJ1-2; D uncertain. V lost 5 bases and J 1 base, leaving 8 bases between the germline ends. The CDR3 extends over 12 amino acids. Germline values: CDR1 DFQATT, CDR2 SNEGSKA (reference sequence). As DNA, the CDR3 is TGCAGTGCTCAGACGGTTAACTATGGCTACACCTTC. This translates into CSAQTVNYGYTF.